These 23 T cell receptor beta chains were sequenced from one sample in a study of shared clonotypes between healthy human individuals. Only in-frame clones appear in the TCRdb table, and some are missing; sequencing was by immunoSEQ multiplex PCR. The sample includes under 1 million clones, more than 85% seen only once; the top ten take approximately 25%. The naive CD8 subset, CD45RO-negative cells positively selected for CCR7, excluded terminally differentiated effector memory CD45RA+ cells. Sequencing was done on a sample of naive CD8+ T cells sorted from blood. The receptors were sampled from a man under 40 in good health.

For this clone: Other nucleotide sequences from this sample produce the same CDR3. The chain joins TRBV12-5 to TRBJ1-2; possible D gene TRBD1, 6 bases. The CDR3 runs to 13 residues. The germline V and J ends were trimmed by 4 bases and 2 bases, with 8 bases remaining between them. Germline V CDR1 and CDR2: LGHNT, FRNRAP. This CDR3 reads CASGSGQNYGYTF. The CDR3 nucleotides are TGTGCTAGTGGTTCCGGACAGAACTATGGCTACACCTTC.

The gene calls are TRBV18 and TRBJ2-2, with D unresolved. The CDR3 has 14 amino acids. CDR1 KGHSH and CDR2 LQKENI come from the germline V gene. The V and J ends lost 0 bases and 6 bases respectively, with 8 bases between them. The CDR3 reads CASSPPNDAGELFF. The CDR3 DNA is TGTGCCAGCTCACCACCAAATGATGCCGGGGAGCTGTTTTTT.

The gene calls are TRBV23-1 and TRBJ1-4, with D unresolved. TRBV23-1 is reported as an ORF; its role is uncertain. V shed 7 bases and J shed 8 bases, with 11 bases lying between them. CDR3 length equals 12 residues. The CDR3 protein is CASMGRTEKLFF. The CDR3 bases are TGCGCCAGCATGGGTAGGACGGAAAAACTGTTTTTT.

The rearrangement links TRBV7-3 to TRBJ2-1; D uncertain. V lost 0 bases and J 0 bases, leaving 9 bases between the germline ends. Germline lookup yields CDR1 SGHTA and CDR2 FQGTGA. This CDR3 spans 16 amino acids. CDR3 residues: CASSLTGGSSYNEQFF. CDR3 coding DNA: TGTGCCAGCAGCTTAACTGGCGGAAGCTCCTACAATGAGCAGTTCTTC.

The chain recombines TRBV30 with TRBJ2-7, with a possible D match to TRBD1 (6 bases). Germline-derived CDR1 and CDR2 are GTSNPN and SVGIG (reference sequence). This CDR3 contains 14 residues. Trimming cost V 2 bases and J 3 bases, with 14 bases left between them. The CDR3 sequence is CAWSPQTGIYEQYF. DNA of the CDR3: TGTGCCTGGAGTCCCCAGACAGGCATCTACGAGCAGTACTTC.

This clone has a single count. The chain employs TRBV29-1 and TRBJ2-2; D tentatively fits TRBD1 or TRBD2 (6 bases each). The ends were cut back, 3 bases at V and 7 bases at J, with 12 bases in the middle. The germline gives CDR1 SQVTM, CDR2 ANQGSEA. This CDR3 is 13 amino acids long. The chain's CDR3 is CSVEWGAYGELFF. In DNA, the CDR3 is TGCAGCGTTGAGTGGGGGGCGTACGGGGAGCTGTTTTTT.

A single count supports this clone. The chain's CDR3 is CASSEYRYSNQPQHF. In nucleotides, the CDR3 is TGTGCCAGCAGTGAGTACCGCTATAGCAATCAGCCCCAGCATTTT. V is TRBV6-1 and J is TRBJ1-5; D is ambiguous. CDR1 MNHNS and CDR2 SASEGT come from the germline V gene. The CDR3 runs to 15 residues. V dropped 3 bases and J dropped 0 bases, with 9 bases sitting between them.

The gene calls are TRBV7-6 and TRBJ2-1, with D possibly being TRBD2 (6 bases). Trimming took off 1 base at V and 5 bases at J, with 12 bases between the two ends. CDR1 SGHVS and CDR2 FNYEAQ come from the germline V gene. This CDR3 comprises 15 residues. The CDR3 DNA reads as TGTGCCAGCAGCTTAGAGGCGGGAACAAACAATGAGCAGTTCTTC. Protein sequence: CASSLEAGTNNEQFF.

V is TRBV4-2 and J is TRBJ1-1; no clear D gene. Trimming left V 0 bases short and J 0 bases short, with 14 bases between. Germline V gene sequence: CDR1 LGHNA, CDR2 YNFKEQ. The CDR3 runs 17 residues. CDR3 in DNA: TGTGCCAGCAGCCAAGATCTCTTTCCTGCAATGAACACTGAAGCTTTCTTT. Translating it yields CASSQDLFPAMNTEAFF.

The chain uses TRBV28 and TRBJ2-7; the D gene is possibly TRBD2 (6 bases). V was cut by 9 bases and J by 2 bases, with 11 bases left in between. The germline gives CDR1 MDHEN, CDR2 SYDVKM. The CDR3 has 12 residues. CDR3 bases: TGTGCCAGTGGAGGGCCCCCCTACGAGCAGTACTTC. This sequence encodes CASGGPPYEQYF.

This chain links TRBV9 with TRBJ2-7; TRBD2 matches 8 bases. This CDR3 spans 13 amino acids. Trimming at V came to 2 bases and at J to 2 bases, leaving 0 bases not matched to a gene. Germline CDR1 reads SGDLS; CDR2 reads YYNGEE. CDR3 in DNA: TGTGCCAGCAGCGTTAGCGGGACCTACGAGCAGTACTTC. This sequence encodes CASSVSGTYEQYF. Using reference TRBV9 and TRBJ2-7 for the parts outside the CDR3, the full variable domain is DSGVTQTPKHLITATGQRVTLRCSPRSGDLSVYWYQQSLDQGLQFLIQYYNGEERAKGNILERFSAQQFPDLHSELNLSSLELGDSALYFCASSVSGTYEQYFGPGTRLTVT.

This sequence joins TRBV10-3 and TRBJ2-7; the D gene is possibly TRBD1 (6 bases). The CDR3 contains 15 residues. Germline CDR1 reads ENHRY; CDR2 reads SYGVKD. The V and J ends lost 4 bases and 0 bases respectively, with 13 bases between them. The CDR3 DNA reads as TGTGCCATCAGTGTCGTGAGACAGGTCTCCTACGAGCAGTACTTC. Translation gives CAISVVRQVSYEQYF.

The rearrangement links TRBV15 to TRBJ1-1; D uncertain. Per germline, CDR1 LNHNV and CDR2 YYDKDF (reference sequence). The CDR3 loop spans 13 amino acids. V shed 5 bases and J shed 3 bases, with 10 bases lying between them. DNA for the CDR3: TGTGCCACCAGCCCGTCCGGGGACACTGAAGCTTTCTTT. As protein: CATSPSGDTEAFF.

The chain couples TRBV11-2 to TRBJ2-5, with D perhaps TRBD2 (5 bases). The CDR3 is 15 residues long. V lost 4 bases, J lost 3 bases, and 15 bases lay in between. CDR1 and CDR2 from the germline V gene are SGHAT and FQNNGV. Here the CDR3 DNA reads TGTGCCAGCAGCTACGGGGTGGGAGCCAAAGAGACCCAGTACTTC. Its protein is CASSYGVGAKETQYF. Complete variable domain (other parts from reference TRBV11-2 and TRBJ2-5): EAGVAQSPRYKIIEKRQSVAFWCNPISGHATLYWYQQILGQGPKLLIQFQNNGVVDDSQLPKDRFSAERLKGVDSTLKIQPAKLEDSAVYLCASSYGVGAKETQYFGPGTRLLVL.

V is TRBV11-2 and J is TRBJ2-5; 11 nucleotides line up with TRBD1. This CDR3 has 16 amino acids. The ends lost 1 base at V and 5 bases at J; junction bases unmatched: 6. Germline V gene lookup returns CDR1 SGHAT and CDR2 FQNNGV. The CDR3, as DNA: TGTGCCAGCAGCTTAGGGACAGGGGGCCGTAAGGAGACCCAGTACTTC. This gives the protein CASSLGTGGRKETQYF.

The chain employs TRBV28 and TRBJ2-1; D unresolved. Trimming cost V 6 bases and J 8 bases, with 11 bases left between them. Germline lookup yields CDR1 MDHEN and CDR2 SYDVKM. This CDR3 region has 12 residues. CDR3 sequence: CASRGWVDEQFF. CDR3 nucleotides: TGTGCCAGCAGAGGGTGGGTCGATGAGCAGTTCTTC.

The chain is built from TRBV4-1 and TRBJ2-2; 9 bases match TRBD2. The CDR3 is made up of 14 amino acids. The V and J ends lost 1 base and 12 bases, in that order; junction bases with no gene match: 6. CDR1 and CDR2 from the germline V gene are MGHRA and YSYEKL. CDR3 sequence: CASSQGLAGRKLFF. CDR3 nucleotide sequence: TGCGCCAGCAGCCAAGGCCTAGCGGGGAGGAAGCTGTTTTTT.

The chain is built from TRBV7-9 and TRBJ2-7; no clear D gene. CDR3 size: 14 residues. Germline loops: CDR1 SEHNR, CDR2 FQNEAQ (reference sequence). V was pared by 1 base and J by 2 bases, with 9 bases between. The CDR3 bases are TGTGCCAGCAGCTTAGTTCTGGAAACCTACGAGCAGTACTTC. Protein: CASSLVLETYEQYF.

J is TRBJ2-1 and V is TRBV11-2; 16 bases line up with TRBD2. V gave up 8 bases and J gave up 5 bases; unmatched junction bases: 15. The CDR3 covers 19 residues. CDR1 is SGHAT, CDR2 FQNNGV, per germline. The CDR3 region is CASVGVPGTSGRVDNEQFF. The CDR3 DNA reads TGTGCCAGCGTCGGGGTGCCCGGGACTAGCGGGAGGGTTGACAATGAGCAGTTCTTC. The whole variable domain, filled in from reference TRBV11-2 and TRBJ2-1, reads EAGVAQSPRYKIIEKRQSVAFWCNPISGHATLYWYQQILGQGPKLLIQFQNNGVVDDSQLPKDRFSAERLKGVDSTLKIQPAKLEDSAVYLCASVGVPGTSGRVDNEQFFGPGTRLTVL.

The chain joins TRBV6-6 to TRBJ1-4, with D perhaps matching TRBD1 (5 bases). V was clipped by 4 bases and J by 7 bases, with 7 bases between them. Germline lookup yields CDR1 MNHNY and CDR2 SVGAGI (reference sequence). This CDR3 has 12 residues. CDR3 loop: CASSLTVEKLFF. As DNA, the CDR3 is TGTGCCAGCAGTTTGACAGTTGAAAAACTGTTTTTT.

The genes are TRBV10-3 and TRBJ2-7; possibly TRBD2 for D (6 bases). CDR3 length equals 11 residues. From germline, CDR1 is ENHRY and CDR2 SYGVKD. The ends were cut back, 6 bases at V and 6 bases at J, with 9 bases in the middle. CDR3 residues: CAIRDSGEQYF. Here the CDR3 DNA reads TGTGCCATCAGAGATAGCGGCGAGCAGTACTTC.

The V and J genes are TRBV7-3 and TRBJ2-1; 11 nucleotides match TRBD1. The germline CDR1 and CDR2 sequences are SGHTA and FQGTGA. V was pared by 4 bases and J by 8 bases, with 7 bases of the junction left unmatched. This CDR3 spans 15 amino acids. The CDR3 sequence: CASSSGQGARDEQFF. In nucleotides, the CDR3 is TGTGCCAGCAGCTCCGGACAGGGGGCGCGCGATGAGCAGTTCTTC.

This clone occurred once. The gene calls are TRBV16 and TRBJ2-1; D is perhaps TRBD1 (5 bases). The CDR3 consists of 15 residues. V was cut by 1 base and J by 8 bases, with 15 bases left in between. Germline V CDR1 and CDR2: KGHSY, FQNENV. The chain's CDR3 is CASSQYRSSWDEQFF. CDR3 DNA: TGTGCCAGCAGCCAATACAGGTCCTCCTGGGATGAGCAGTTCTTC.